A single sample is the source of the 32 T cell receptor beta chains below, sequenced in a study of T cell repertoires in cytomegalovirus infection. TCRdb reanalysed the reads using MiXCR and keeps one entry per CDR3 protein. The sample carries 80,000 to 130,000 distinct CDR3 sequences, roughly a quarter recorded once. Sequences were obtained from CD8+ T cells from PBMCs. These receptors all stem from a human donor in good health (CMV status not recorded). Some clones in this sample may be carry-over from other donors' samples.

This clonotype appeared a few times. The chain is built from TRBV18 and TRBJ2-7; TRBD1 aligns across 7 bases. Per germline, CDR1 KGHSH and CDR2 LQKENI. The CDR3 spans 14 residues. With 3 bases clipped from V and 5 bases from J, the junction kept 7 bases outside the gene matches. CDR3 loop: CASSPRQGIDEQYF. The DNA of the CDR3 is TGTGCCAGCTCACCGAGACAGGGAATCGACGAGCAGTACTTC.

There are many counts of this clonotype. V is TRBV27 and J is TRBJ2-3; D gene ambiguous. This CDR3 comprises 12 residues. CDR1 MNHEY and CDR2 SMNVEV come from the germline V gene (reference sequence). V was cut by 4 bases and J by 2 bases, with 4 bases left in between. Here the CDR3 reads CASSSHTDTQYF. In DNA, the CDR3 is TGTGCCAGCAGTTCCCACACAGATACGCAGTATTTT.

V usage is TRBV15 and J usage is TRBJ2-1, with 9 nucleotides matching TRBD2. Germline trimming cut 8 bases from V and 9 bases from J; bases unmatched to any gene: 11. The CDR3 loop spans 14 amino acids. Germline V gene data show CDR1 as LNHNV and CDR2 as YYDKDF (reference sequence). CDR3 nucleotides: TGTGCCACCCGCTGGGAGCGGGAGGTAGGTGAGCAGTTCTTC. The encoded protein is CATRWEREVGEQFF.

This clonotype has a handful of counts. J is TRBJ2-7 and V is TRBV11-2; 12 bases fit TRBD2. Looked up from germline, CDR1 is SGHAT and CDR2 is FQNNGV. The CDR3 contains 19 residues. The V gene end was trimmed by 1 base and the J gene end by 2 bases; junction bases not matched to a gene: 12. This CDR3 is CASSLVALLAGGETYEQYF. CDR3 DNA: TGTGCCAGCAGCTTAGTCGCCCTTCTAGCGGGAGGGGAAACCTACGAGCAGTACTTC.

In regard to this clonotype: A read error may be the cause here, since a much bigger clone is one base away. The CDR3 bases are TGCAGCGTTCGGGGGCCGGGACAGGGGCCCGTGCAGTACTTC. Translated: CSVRGPGQGPVQYF. The V and J genes are TRBV29-1 and TRBJ2-7; 10 positions agree with TRBD1. After removal of 5 bases from V and 9 bases from J, the junction contained 13 bases not matched to a gene. The CDR3 loop spans 14 amino acids. From germline, CDR1 is SQVTM and CDR2 ANQGSEA.

This clonotype was seen repeatedly, ten times or more. The V and J genes are TRBV9 and TRBJ1-4, with D uncertain. Trimming removed 3 bases from V and 10 bases from J, with 16 bases in between. CDR1 and CDR2 (germline): SGDLS, YYNGEE. The CDR3 has 14 amino acids. CDR3 DNA sequence: TGTGCCAGCAGCGGGGAGGCAGCGGCGGGAAAACTGTTTTTT. Translating it yields CASSGEAAAGKLFF.

This clonotype was counted a few times. The chain has TRBV27 and TRBJ2-1; 10 bases are a match to TRBD2. The CDR3 has 15 residues. V was pared by 5 bases and J by 10 bases, with 11 bases of the junction left unmatched. Germline V CDR1 and CDR2: MNHEY, SMNVEV (reference sequence). The CDR3 sequence is CASSLKREGPREQFF. CDR3 nucleotides: TGTGCCAGCAGTCTCAAGCGGGAGGGCCCTCGAGAGCAGTTCTTC.

This chain joins TRBV27 and TRBJ1-1; unclear D gene. This CDR3 is built from 13 residues. The V gene's germline CDR1 is MNHEY and CDR2 SMNVEV (reference sequence). Trimming removed 3 bases at V and 6 bases at J, with 11 bases between. Here the CDR3 reads CASSFGPGAEAFF. The CDR3 DNA is TGTGCCAGCAGTTTCGGTCCAGGCGCTGAAGCTTTCTTT.

This clonotype was recorded at least ten times. The chain joins TRBV7-6 to TRBJ1-6, with no clear D. The CDR3 extends over 14 amino acids. The germline V and J ends were trimmed by 1 base and 7 bases, with 8 bases remaining between them. CDR1 is SGHVS and CDR2 is FNYEAQ in the germline V gene. CDR3 region: CASSLGSGNSPLHF. CDR3 sequence (DNA): TGTGCCAGCAGCTTAGGGTCGGGGAATTCACCCCTCCACTTT.

The chain is built from TRBV7-9 and TRBJ2-3; a weak D match, TRBD1 (6 bases). CDR3 length: 16 residues. Germline assignment: CDR1 SEHNR and CDR2 FQNEAQ (reference sequence). With 4 bases removed from V and 0 bases from J, the gap between germline ends came to 14 bases. CDR3 loop: CASSSDSQVSTDTQYF. The DNA for the CDR3 is TGTGCCAGCAGCTCGGACAGCCAAGTTAGCACAGATACGCAGTATTTT.

The rearrangement links TRBV20-1 to TRBJ1-1, with a possible D match to TRBD1 (5 bases). The V and J ends lost 0 bases and 1 base respectively, with 12 bases between them. Germline CDR1 reads DFQATT; CDR2 reads SNEGSKA (reference sequence). The CDR3 runs to 15 residues. The CDR3 DNA is TGCAGTGCTAGAGACCTGGGGCAGGGGAACACTGAAGCTTTCTTT. The encoded protein is CSARDLGQGNTEAFF.

The sample holds many counts of this clonotype. This chain links TRBV7-2 with TRBJ2-7; perhaps TRBD1 as D (5 bases). CDR1 is SGHTA, CDR2 FQGNSA, per germline. CDR3 length equals 13 residues. V was clipped by 4 bases and J by 2 bases, with 9 bases between them. Here the CDR3 reads CASSYDRAYEQYF. CDR3 in DNA: TGTGCCAGCAGCTACGACAGAGCCTACGAGCAGTACTTC.

V is TRBV19 and J is TRBJ1-1; TRBD1 is a possible D gene (6 bases). Between the trimmed V and J ends, which lost 5 bases and 5 bases, there was a span of 15 bases. The CDR3 sequence is 14 residues long. The germline V gene has CDR1 LNHDA and CDR2 SQIVND (reference sequence). CDR3 in amino acids: CASSQIGGGTEAFF. In nucleotides, the CDR3 is TGTGCCAGTAGTCAGATAGGGGGTGGAACTGAAGCTTTCTTT.

The sample holds a few counts of this clonotype. The chain employs TRBV28 and TRBJ2-1; 15 bases are a match to TRBD2. This CDR3 has 17 amino acids. Trimming at V came to 5 bases and at J to 10 bases, leaving 12 bases not matched to a gene. The V gene's germline CDR1 is MDHEN and CDR2 SYDVKM. This CDR3 is CASSTPMGLAGGWEQFF. The CDR3 DNA sequence: TGTGCCAGCAGTACCCCGATGGGACTAGCGGGGGGATGGGAGCAGTTCTTC.

The table lists this clonotype with many counts. The CDR3 loop reads CASSLPSGGHNEQFF. CDR3 in DNA: TGTGCCAGCAGTTTACCTAGCGGGGGACACAATGAGCAGTTCTTC. The genes are TRBV27 and TRBJ2-1; 10 bases align to TRBD2. Germline CDR1 and CDR2: MNHEY and SMNVEV (reference sequence). J was trimmed by 5 bases and V by 2 bases; bases with no gene match: 3. The CDR3 contains 15 residues.

This clonotype was seen many times. The chain combines TRBV6-2 or TRBV6-3 with TRBJ1-6, with D possibly TRBD1 on 5 matching bases. The CDR3 consists of 14 residues. V was pared by 7 bases and J by 7 bases, with 14 bases between. The germline V gene has CDR1 MNHEY and CDR2 SVGEGT. The CDR3 region has the DNA TGTGCCAGCACCAACGGGGCAGGGAATTCACCCCTCCACTTT. Its translation: CASTNGAGNSPLHF.

This clonotype was seen once. The chain employs TRBV7-4 and TRBJ2-7; no clear D gene. The V end was cut by 4 bases, the J end by 4 bases, with 8 bases between. The CDR3 loop spans 12 amino acids. The germline CDR1 and CDR2 sequences are SGHVT and SQSDAQ. Written as DNA, the CDR3 is TGTGCCAGCAGCTCACAACCGTACGAGCAGTACTTC. Translated: CASSSQPYEQYF.

Details on this clonotype: This clone may be a read error of a much larger clone one base away. This chain links TRBV14 with TRBJ1-6; possibly TRBD1 for D (6 bases). The CDR3 contains 15 residues. CDR1 is SGHDN and CDR2 is FVKESK in the germline V gene. The CDR3 protein is CSSSQTDSANSPLHF. CDR3 nucleotide sequence: TGTTCCAGCAGCCAAACGGACAGTGCTAATTCACCCCTCCACTTT. Filled out from reference TRBV14 and TRBJ1-6, the complete variable domain reads EAGVTQFPSHSVIEKGQTVTLRCDPISGHDNLYWYRRVMGKEIKFLLHFVKESKQDESGMPNNRFLAERTGGTYSTLKVQPAELEDSGVYFCSSSQTDSANSPLHFGNGTRLTVT.

The rearrangement uses TRBV11-1 and TRBJ2-5, with TRBD2 identical over 10 bases. Trimming cost V 5 bases and J 7 bases; bases outside gene matches: 19. CDR1 and CDR2 from the germline V gene are SGHAT and FQDESV (reference sequence). The CDR3 is 18 residues long. CDR3 residues: CASSQTEGTSVIQRTQYF. The CDR3 DNA reads as TGTGCCAGCAGCCAAACAGAGGGGACTAGCGTGATCCAGCGGACCCAGTACTTC.

V is TRBV6-6 and J is TRBJ1-1; D not certain. The CDR3 has 18 residues. CDR1 MNHNY and CDR2 SVGAGI come from the germline V gene (reference sequence). Trimming shortened V by 4 bases and J by 6 bases, and 27 bases separated the two germline ends. In nucleotides, the CDR3 is TGTGCCAGCAGTTCCACCAATCCCGGAAATCGACGTTTCGCTGAAGCTTTCTTT. Protein product: CASSSTNPGNRRFAEAFF.

This clonotype turned up a few times. V is TRBV9 and J is TRBJ2-1; TRBD1 matches at 8 bases. The germline V gene encodes CDR1 SGDLS and CDR2 YYNGEE. The CDR3 consists of 16 residues. J was trimmed by 1 base and V by 3 bases; bases with no gene match: 6. The chain's CDR3 is CASSARGQVSYNEQFF. DNA of the CDR3: TGTGCCAGCAGCGCGCGGGGACAGGTGTCCTACAATGAGCAGTTCTTC.

This clonotype was picked up many times. The V gene is TRBV7-6, the J gene TRBJ2-1, with D tentatively TRBD2 (5 bases). With 5 bases removed from V and 5 bases from J, the gap between germline ends came to 16 bases. CDR1 and CDR2 from the germline V gene are SGHVS and FNYEAQ. The CDR3 totals 15 residues. CDR3 in DNA: TGTGCCAGCAGCCCCGGGCCGGGGATTGACAATGAGCAGTTCTTC. This encodes CASSPGPGIDNEQFF.

The chain has TRBV4-3 and TRBJ1-1; D not resolved. The V end was cut by 0 bases, the J end by 2 bases, with 10 bases between. The CDR3 loop spans 15 amino acids. CDR1 and CDR2 (germline): LGHNA, YSLEER. CDR3 protein: CASSQEKWGNTEAFF. As DNA, the CDR3 is TGCGCCAGCAGCCAAGAAAAATGGGGTAACACTGAAGCTTTCTTT.

This clonotype ranks as medium-sized. The genes are TRBV7-9 and TRBJ2-5, with D maybe TRBD1 (5 bases). Trimming cost V 2 bases and J 2 bases, with 9 bases left between them. In germline, CDR1 is SEHNR, CDR2 FQNEAQ (reference sequence). This CDR3 has 14 amino acids. This chain's CDR3 is CASSLNAGQETQYF. DNA of the CDR3: TGTGCCAGCAGCTTAAATGCAGGGCAAGAGACCCAGTACTTC.

There are a few counts of this clonotype. V and J are TRBV28 and TRBJ1-3; 8 bases fit TRBD1. The CDR3 runs 13 residues. Trimming cost V 6 bases and J 9 bases; bases outside gene matches: 7. In germline, CDR1 is MDHEN, CDR2 SYDVKM. DNA of the CDR3: TGTGCCAGCAGAGCCAACAGGGGGAGCACCATATATTTT. Encoded protein: CASRANRGSTIYF. Complete variable domain (other parts from reference TRBV28 and TRBJ1-3): DVKVTQSSRYLVKRTGEKVFLECVQDMDHENMFWYRQDPGLGLRLIYFSYDVKMKEKGDIPEGYSVSREKKERFSLILESASTNQTSMYLCASRANRGSTIYFGEGSWLTVV.

In its sample, this clonotype was seen a few times. The rearrangement joins TRBV7-9 to TRBJ2-1, with 14 positions matching TRBD2. V lost 6 bases, J lost 5 bases, and 15 bases stayed unmatched. The CDR3 has 19 amino acids. CDR1 SEHNR and CDR2 FQNEAQ come from the germline V gene (reference sequence). CDR3 protein: CASRLLQGTSGSLDNEQFF. In DNA, the CDR3 is TGTGCCAGCAGACTTCTCCAAGGGACTAGCGGGAGTCTCGACAATGAGCAGTTCTTC.

This chain links TRBV28 with TRBJ1-5, with 7 bases identical to TRBD1. V was clipped by 5 bases and J by 0 bases; unmatched bases: 4. Germline V gene sequence: CDR1 MDHEN, CDR2 SYDVKM. This CDR3 is built from 15 residues. The CDR3 nucleotides are TGTGCCAGCAGTCCACAGGGGCCTAGCAATCAGCCCCAGCATTTT. This encodes CASSPQGPSNQPQHF.

This clonotype was counted a few times. The rearrangement links TRBV6-2 or TRBV6-3 to TRBJ1-6; D might be TRBD1 (5 bases). V lost 6 bases, J lost 0 bases, and 9 bases lay in between. The CDR3 contains 15 residues. Germline CDR1 reads MNHEY; CDR2 reads SVGEGT. CDR3 amino acids: CASRRDGSYNSPLHF. DNA for the CDR3: TGTGCCAGCAGACGGGACGGCTCCTATAATTCACCCCTCCACTTT.

The table lists this clonotype with a few counts. This chain links TRBV20-1 with TRBJ2-2; 12 nucleotides match TRBD2. The V segment lost 1 base and the J segment 3 bases; nucleotides outside the gene matches: 3. Germline CDR1 DFQATT, CDR2 SNEGSKA (reference sequence). This CDR3 contains 16 residues. DNA for the CDR3: TGCAGTGCTAGAGGACTAGCGGGAGAGGACACCGGGGAGCTGTTTTTT. It specifies CSARGLAGEDTGELFF.

This clonotype was seen a handful of times. V usage is TRBV6-2 or TRBV6-3 and J usage is TRBJ2-1; TRBD2 might be the D (5 bases). Trimming shortened V by 4 bases and J by 3 bases, and 10 bases separated the two germline ends. Germline CDR1 reads MNHEY; CDR2 reads SVGEGT. The CDR3 is 14 amino acids. The CDR3 region has the DNA TGTGCCAGCAGTTCCGGACTTGGCTACAATGAGCAGTTCTTC. Its protein product is CASSSGLGYNEQFF.

In this sample, this clonotype turned up many times. The chain couples TRBV5-1 to TRBJ1-1, with 7 bases aligning to TRBD1. CDR3 length: 13 amino acids. Germline CDR1 is SGHRS and CDR2 is YFSETQ. J was trimmed by 7 bases and V by 0 bases; bases with no gene match: 3. The CDR3 region is CASSLGQGVEAFF. In nucleotides, the CDR3 is TGCGCCAGCAGCTTGGGACAGGGTGTTGAAGCTTTCTTT.

There are many counts of this clonotype. The chain couples TRBV7-8 to TRBJ2-1; D may be TRBD1 or TRBD2 (7 bases each). Per the germline V gene, CDR1 is SGHVS and CDR2 is FQNEAQ. The CDR3 has 19 residues. V was cut by 5 bases and J by 1 base, with 24 bases left in between. In DNA, the CDR3 is TGTGCCAGCAGCCCCGACAGGGCCTCACTAGCGTTGTCCTACAATGAGCAGTTCTTC. Its translation is CASSPDRASLALSYNEQFF.